This TCR beta chain was captured by sequencing in a study of T cells after yellow fever vaccination. This clonotype turned up a few times. Germline V gives CDR1 ENHRY, CDR2 SYGVKD. V lost 10 bases to trimming and J lost 1 base; unmatched junction nucleotides: 4. The CDR3 extends over 12 amino acids. In TCRdb, the 5' RACE reads were re-called with MiXCR into one record per CDR3 protein. The sample contains roughly 100,000 distinct CDR3 sequences, over 8% of which appear only once. This receptor was obtained from a man aged 18 to 35 who received the YFV17D yellow fever vaccine. Sequenced here: CD8+ T cells not binding an NS4B(214-222) dextramer, sorted from PBMCs, sampled less than 18 days after the first yellow fever vaccination. The V gene is TRBV10-3, the J gene TRBJ2-7; 7 nucleotides align to TRBD1. CDR3 coding DNA: TGTGCCACGGGACAGATATCCTACGAGCAGTACGTC. It yields the protein CATGQISYEQYV.